Listed below are T cell receptor beta chains from one sample, sequenced in a study of T-cell reconstitution after alpha-beta-depleted transplantation in children. TCRdb re-called the PCR reads through MiXCR, storing one row per CDR3 protein. The repertoire holds some 590,000 distinct CDR3 sequences, with under 12% as singletons. Sequenced material: PBMCs from the stem cell graft donor, taken from the stem cell graft. Receptor source: a human donor who donated a stem cell graft to a child with acute myeloid leukemia. Both conserved end residues are part of each CDR3. D genes are given only for firm matches. Some rows have no size entry. The others give once, few or many, or a class for an expanded clone.

v_call,j_call,d_call,cdr3_length,clone_size,cdr3_aa,cdr3_nt
TRBV12-3/TRBV12-4,TRBJ2-3,NA,14,few,CASSVRGGDGTQYF,TGTGCCAGCAGCGTCCGAGGAGGGGATGGTACGCAGTATTTT
TRBV20-1,TRBJ2-1,NA,14,many,CSAISGREGDEQFF,TGCAGTGCGATAAGCGGCCGTGAGGGCGATGAGCAGTTCTTC
TRBV4-3,TRBJ2-7,TRBD1,14,few,CASSQRTGTYEQYF,TGCGCCAGCAGCCAGAGGACAGGGACCTACGAGCAGTACTTC
TRBV2,TRBJ2-7,TRBD1,12,few,CASRAGGYEQYF,TGTGCCAGCAGAGCAGGGGGCTACGAGCAGTACTTC
TRBV10-3,TRBJ2-7,NA,14,few,CAIGRLDSNYEQYF,TGTGCCATCGGGAGGTTGGACAGTAACTACGAGCAGTACTTC
TRBV4-3,TRBJ2-1,NA,16,many,CASSQDRSGFHNEQFF,TGCGCCAGCAGCCAAGATCGGAGCGGGTTCCACAATGAGCAGTTCTTC
TRBV29-1,TRBJ2-6,TRBD2,19,many,CSVVWRLAGRSSGANVLTF,TGCAGCGTTGTATGGCGCCTAGCGGGAAGAAGCTCTGGGGCCAACGTCCTGACTTTC
TRBV7-2,TRBJ2-2,TRBD2,15,few,CASSFSGSGTGELFF,TGTGCCAGCAGCTTCAGCGGGAGTGGTACCGGGGAGCTGTTTTTT
TRBV12-3/TRBV12-4,TRBJ2-7,NA,15,few,CASRGPGPQDYEQYF,TGTGCCAGCAGAGGACCGGGACCCCAAGACTACGAGCAGTACTTC
TRBV18,TRBJ2-5,TRBD2,17,few,CASSPPVLAGAQETQYF,TGTGCCAGCTCACCACCGGTTTTAGCGGGGGCTCAAGAGACCCAGTACTTC
TRBV6-5,TRBJ2-3,NA,14,few,CASSYSTSTDTQYF,TGTGCCAGCAGTTACTCAACCTCCACAGATACGCAGTATTTT
TRBV29-1,TRBJ2-3,NA,14,NA,CSVELFTRSDTQYF,TGCAGCGTTGAGCTATTTACTAGGTCAGATACGCAGTATTTT
TRBV7-2,TRBJ2-1,NA,15,few,CASSLSSAPTWGQFF,TGTGCCAGCAGCTTATCGTCGGCACCGACCTGGGGGCAGTTCTTC
TRBV6-1,TRBJ1-5,TRBD1,19,few,CASLPRTGGPLGGNQPQHF,TGTGCCAGCCTACCTAGGACAGGGGGCCCCTTAGGGGGCAATCAGCCCCAGCATTTT
TRBV12-3/TRBV12-4,TRBJ2-1,NA,15,many,CASSLPKTVGSEQFF,TGTGCCAGCAGTCTACCTAAAACAGTCGGTTCTGAGCAGTTCTTC
TRBV6-1,TRBJ1-5,NA,13,NA,CASGKQGNQPQHF,TGTGCCAGCGGGAAACAGGGTAATCAGCCCCAGCATTTT
TRBV29-1,TRBJ2-7,TRBD2,14,few,CSVGGRSPSYEQYF,TGCAGCGTGGGGGGGAGAAGCCCCTCCTACGAGCAGTACTTC
TRBV13,TRBJ2-2,NA,13,many,CASSRGVPGELFF,TGTGCCAGCAGCCGAGGGGTTCCCGGGGAGCTGTTTTTT
TRBV2,TRBJ2-1,NA,16,NA,CASRTYGESSYNEQFF,TGTGCCAGCAGGACCTACGGTGAGAGCTCCTACAATGAGCAGTTCTTC
TRBV20-1,TRBJ2-3,TRBD2,16,many,CSARRTSGTITDTQYF,TGCAGTGCTAGACGGACTAGCGGGACCATCACAGATACGCAGTATTTT
TRBV20-1,TRBJ1-1,NA,14,NA,CSVEEGTPKAEAFF,TGCAGTGTAGAAGAAGGGACCCCCAAGGCCGAAGCTTTCTTT
TRBV29-1,TRBJ2-3,NA,12,many,CSVQGGTDTQYF,TGCAGCGTACAGGGTGGCACAGATACGCAGTATTTT
TRBV12-3/TRBV12-4,TRBJ2-1,TRBD2,15,few,CASSFGGRGYNEQFF,TGTGCCAGCAGTTTTGGTGGGAGGGGCTACAATGAGCAGTTCTTC
TRBV5-1,TRBJ1-4,NA,14,few,CASSLEGGDEKLFF,TGCGCCAGCAGCCTCGAGGGGGGTGACGAAAAACTGTTTTTT
TRBV4-3,TRBJ2-1,NA,13,NA,CASSQVPGLEQFF,TGCGCCAGCAGCCAAGTCCCAGGGTTGGAGCAGTTCTTC
TRBV6-5,TRBJ2-7,NA,15,many,CASSYEAGITYEQYF,TGTGCCAGCAGTTACGAGGCGGGAATCACCTACGAGCAGTACTTC
TRBV30,TRBJ2-1,NA,13,many,CAIGRSSYNEQFF,TGTGCCATAGGACGGAGCTCCTACAATGAGCAGTTCTTC
TRBV10-2,TRBJ2-1,NA,14,many,CASSESLVVDEQFF,TGCGCCAGCAGTGAGTCGTTAGTTGTAGATGAGCAGTTCTTC
TRBV12-3/TRBV12-4,TRBJ2-5,TRBD1,14,NA,CASTSGQGAETQYF,TGTGCCAGCACCTCCGGACAGGGTGCGGAGACCCAGTACTTC
TRBV20-1,TRBJ2-1,TRBD2,14,few,CSATSDPPYNEQFF,TGCAGTGCCACTAGCGATCCACCCTACAATGAGCAGTTCTTC
TRBV18,TRBJ2-7,NA,13,many,CASSPSREYEQYF,TGTGCCAGCTCACCTAGCAGGGAATACGAGCAGTACTTC
TRBV7-3,TRBJ2-3,NA,12,many,CASSRTTDTQYF,TGTGCCAGCAGTCGCACCACAGATACGCAGTATTTT
TRBV7-7,TRBJ1-1,NA,15,few,CASSRPTTQNTEAFF,TGTGCTAGCAGCCGCCCCACGACCCAGAACACTGAAGCTTTCTTT
TRBV3-1,TRBJ2-2,TRBD2,17,many,CASSQDGASGHTGELFF,TGTGCCAGCAGCCAAGATGGGGCTAGCGGACACACCGGGGAGCTGTTTTTT
TRBV20-1,TRBJ2-7,NA,14,NA,CSAERPAVTYEQYF,TGCAGTGCCGAACGTCCAGCGGTGACCTACGAGCAGTACTTC
TRBV6-5,TRBJ2-1,NA,14,NA,CASSYGDYYNEQFF,TGTGCCAGCAGTTACGGAGACTACTACAATGAGCAGTTCTTC
TRBV6-5,TRBJ1-6,NA,17,NA,CASSYSNVQVENSPLHF,TGTGCCAGCAGTTACTCGAATGTTCAGGTCGAAAATTCACCCCTCCACTTT
TRBV6-5,TRBJ2-7,NA,11,NA,CASRSLYEQYF,TGTGCCAGCAGGTCCCTTTACGAGCAGTACTTC
TRBV12-3/TRBV12-4,TRBJ1-5,NA,15,NA,CASSFQGLGSQPQHF,TGTGCCAGCAGTTTTCAGGGGCTCGGTTCCCAGCCCCAGCATTTT
TRBV20-1,TRBJ2-7,TRBD2,14,many,CSAGPSGSSYEQYF,TGCAGTGCTGGCCCTAGCGGGAGCTCCTACGAGCAGTACTTC
TRBV10-3,TRBJ2-7,NA,13,few,CAIKEPGDEEQYF,TGTGCCATCAAGGAGCCAGGGGACGAGGAGCAGTACTTC
TRBV20-1,TRBJ2-3,NA,14,NA,CSGTKRTGTDTQYF,TGCAGTGGAACTAAGCGGACCGGCACAGATACGCAGTATTTT
TRBV4-2,TRBJ2-1,NA,13,NA,CASSHGGANEQFF,TGTGCCAGCAGCCACGGCGGGGCCAATGAGCAGTTCTTC
TRBV29-1,TRBJ1-2,NA,11,many,CSVEINYGYTF,TGCAGCGTAGAGATTAACTATGGCTACACCTTC
TRBV15,TRBJ1-4,TRBD1,17,few,CATSLRQGFSTNEKLFF,TGTGCCACCAGCTTACGACAGGGATTTTCAACTAATGAAAAACTGTTTTTT
TRBV6-1,TRBJ2-5,TRBD1,15,NA,CASSVDRGLVETQYF,TGTGCCAGCAGTGTCGACAGGGGGCTTGTAGAGACCCAGTACTTC